The T cell receptor (beta chain) described here comes from a study of read filtering for tumor transcriptome and immune sequencing. From about 400 ng of RNA, a library with molecular barcoded alpha/delta and beta/gamma adaptors was made. TCRdb itself ran the reads through MiXCR, one entry per CDR3 protein. The data show tens of thousands of distinct CDR3 sequences, more than 20% seen once. The CDR3 sequence is 14 residues long. Trimming cost V 7 bases and J 3 bases; bases outside gene matches: 7. This clonotype was seen repeatedly, ten times or more. The TCR was taken from a donor over 35 with multiple myeloma. The J gene is TRBJ2-3, the V gene TRBV12-3 or TRBV12-4; 7 nucleotides match TRBD1. The sample taken for sequencing was a population of CD138-negative cells sorted from bone marrow. CDR3 sequence reads: CASNDRARTDTQYF. CDR3 DNA: TGTGCCAGCAATGACAGGGCCAGGACAGATACGCAGTATTTT.